This T cell receptor (beta chain) came from a study of T cell responses to AZD1222 COVID-19 vaccine (dated by TCRdb to the early 2020s). General notes on the study: AZD1222 recipients given second doses at about 4 weeks or at about 12 weeks were pooled, since spike-specific TCR depth and breadth were not found to differ between the two schedules. A total of roughly 240 trial participants underwent TCR sequencing, of whom some 210 received two doses of AZD1222 and 26 received two doses of the MenACWY control vaccine. Trial participants were enrolled into age subgroups of 18-55, 56-69 and 70-plus years, which contained about 160, 30 and 59 TCR-sequenced participants, respectively.

Findings and caveats that apply to the study as a whole: Reportedly, close to half of the unique spike-specific TCRs recognized epitopes lying outside the regions that are mutated in the B.1.351 and B.1.1.7 variants. In the small 56-69-year group, the increase in depth fell short of significance, most likely because of low power. Because no day 14 peak-response samples were available, the repertoires could be characterized only after the peak T cell response. Most participants were white British and females outnumbered males, and the authors suggested that clonal diversity may have been underestimated. CD4 TCRs associated with the vaccine covered the entire spike protein, and the dominant responses were in regions 160-218 and 743-854. Conclusions about previously exposed vaccinees were limited because only six or seven AZD1222 recipients were SARS-CoV-2 seropositive at baseline. A significant rise in spike-specific TCR breadth and depth was observed after two AZD1222 doses relative to day 0 and relative to MenACWY recipients.

Notes on this clone: Its antigen is still unknown. Base qualities are missing; no much larger clone stands one base away.

The time point label, as the study defines it: baseline before first vaccination. Vaccinee samples were obtained from the UK trials COV001 and COV002, which included a single-blind randomized controlled phase 2/3 trial of AZD1222 (ChAdOx1 nCoV-19) in healthy adults. For TCRbeta chain sequencing, PBMC samples were collected from trial participants at day 0 and at day 28 after the second dose. The CDR3 regions of human TCRbeta chains were analyzed by immunosequencing. As for the authors' bioinformatics: Repertoire TCRs were checked for matches against a reference library of SARS-CoV-2-specific TCRs that had been generated using the MIRA antigen-specificity platform. Breadth meant the fraction of unique TCRs that were SARS-CoV-2-associated, whereas depth meant the fraction of total T cells that were SARS-CoV-2-associated. Using the MIRA data, each spike-specific TCR was mapped to the spike region that the TCR reacts to and placed in a CD4 or CD8 class. Log10-transformed breadth and depth values were compared by one-way ANOVA with Sidak's multiple comparisons tests. Imported from immuneACCESS, the table was reduced by TCRdb to in-frame sequences with V and J called. These copies leave out some clones; in studies compared against another copy, an unresolved V gene accounts for under half, and the cause of the remainder is not known. V, J and clone size are those of that table, while D and trimming were read from the DNA. The sample table holds 150,000 to 200,000 clones, of which around 90% were seen once. The ten biggest clones cover approximately 7.7% of the sample.

The germline V gene provides CDR1 SQVTM and CDR2 ANQGSEA. The junction carries 15 bases between V and J, which are trimmed by 7 bases and 4 bases respectively. The CDR3 holds 13 amino acids from the cysteine to the phenylalanine. The read is trimmed to its CDR3 DNA, 39 bases read in frame from base 1. This chain is built from TRBV29-1 and TRBJ2-3; a confident D gene designation cannot be given. The sequencing here drew on peripheral blood, taken on day 0 of AZD1222 vaccination. The sequence was collected from an adult in good health. Read as DNA, the sequence is TGCAGCGGGGCCCCCTCCCTCCCAGATACGCAGTATTTT. This sequence encodes CSGAPSLPDTQYF.